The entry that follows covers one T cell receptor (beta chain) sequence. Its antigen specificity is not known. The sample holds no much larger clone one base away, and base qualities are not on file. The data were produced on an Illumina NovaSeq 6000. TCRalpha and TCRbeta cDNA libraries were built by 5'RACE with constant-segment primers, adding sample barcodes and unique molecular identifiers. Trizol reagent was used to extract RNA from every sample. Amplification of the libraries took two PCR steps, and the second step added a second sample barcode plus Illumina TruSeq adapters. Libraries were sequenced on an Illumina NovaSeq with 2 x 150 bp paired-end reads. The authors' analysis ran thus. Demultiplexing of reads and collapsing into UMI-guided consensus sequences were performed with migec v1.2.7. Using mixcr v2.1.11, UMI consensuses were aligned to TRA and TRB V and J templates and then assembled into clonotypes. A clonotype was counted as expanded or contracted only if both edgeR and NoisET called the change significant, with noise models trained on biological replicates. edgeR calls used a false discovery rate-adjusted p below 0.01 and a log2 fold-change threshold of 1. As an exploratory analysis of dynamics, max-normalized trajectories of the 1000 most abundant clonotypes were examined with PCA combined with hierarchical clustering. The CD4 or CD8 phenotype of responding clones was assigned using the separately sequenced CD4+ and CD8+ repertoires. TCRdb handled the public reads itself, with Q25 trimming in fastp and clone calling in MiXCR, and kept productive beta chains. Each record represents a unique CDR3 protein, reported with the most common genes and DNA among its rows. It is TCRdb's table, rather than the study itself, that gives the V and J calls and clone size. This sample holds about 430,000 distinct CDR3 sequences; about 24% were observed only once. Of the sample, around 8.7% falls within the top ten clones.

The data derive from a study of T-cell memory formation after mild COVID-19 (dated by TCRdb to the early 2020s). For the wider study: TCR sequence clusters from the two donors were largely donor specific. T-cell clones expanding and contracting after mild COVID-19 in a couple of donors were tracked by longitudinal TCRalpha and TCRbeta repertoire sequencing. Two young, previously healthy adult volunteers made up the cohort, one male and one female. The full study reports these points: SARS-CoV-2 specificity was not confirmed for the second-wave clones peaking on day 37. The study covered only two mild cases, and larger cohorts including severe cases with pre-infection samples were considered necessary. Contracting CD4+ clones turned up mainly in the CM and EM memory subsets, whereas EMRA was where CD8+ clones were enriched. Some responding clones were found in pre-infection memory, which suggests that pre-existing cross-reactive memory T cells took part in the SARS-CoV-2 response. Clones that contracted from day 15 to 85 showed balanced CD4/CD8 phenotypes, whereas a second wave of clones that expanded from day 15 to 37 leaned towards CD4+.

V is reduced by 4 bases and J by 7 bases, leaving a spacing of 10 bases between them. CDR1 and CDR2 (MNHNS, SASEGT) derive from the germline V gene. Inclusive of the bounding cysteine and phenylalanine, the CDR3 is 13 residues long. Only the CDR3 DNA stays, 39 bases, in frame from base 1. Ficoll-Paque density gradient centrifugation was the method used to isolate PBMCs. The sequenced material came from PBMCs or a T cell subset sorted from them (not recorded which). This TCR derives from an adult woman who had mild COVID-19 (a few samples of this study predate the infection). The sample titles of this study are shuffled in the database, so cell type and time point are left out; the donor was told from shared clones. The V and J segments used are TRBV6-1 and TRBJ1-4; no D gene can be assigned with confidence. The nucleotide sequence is TGTGCCAGCAGTGCCCTGGGGATTGAAAAACTGTTTTTT. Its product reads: CASSALGIEKLFF.